The 5 T cell receptor beta chains below all came from one sample that was sequenced in a study of cytomegalovirus exposure and HLA in healthy donors. Only in-frame clones appear in the TCRdb table, and some are missing; sequencing was by immunoSEQ multiplex PCR. The repertoire consists of around 300,000 clones, with approximately 85% occurring once and the leading ten covering roughly 0.88%. Sequenced material: PBMCs. The receptors shown here come from a man aged 25-45 years in good health and CMV-seronegative.

The chain carries TRBV4-1 and TRBJ1-6; D gene ambiguous. Trimming removed 4 bases from V and 6 bases from J, with 10 bases in between. Germline V gene sequence: CDR1 MGHRA, CDR2 YSYEKL. The CDR3 runs to 14 residues. CDR3 region: CASSRGLINSPLHF. The DNA of the CDR3 is TGCGCCAGCAGCCGAGGACTGATTAATTCACCCCTCCACTTT.

The chain combines TRBV6-6 with TRBJ2-2; 7 nucleotides align to TRBD2. The CDR3 consists of 14 residues. Germline V gene data show CDR1 as MNHNY and CDR2 as SVGAGI (reference sequence). The V and J ends lost 6 bases and 1 base, in that order; junction bases with no gene match: 2. Written as DNA, the CDR3 is TGTGCCAGCAGACAGCGGGGGAACACCGGGGAGCTGTTTTTT. It is translated as CASRQRGNTGELFF.

This clone was detected only once. The rearrangement links TRBV7-9 to TRBJ1-2, with D tentatively TRBD1 (5 bases). Per the germline V gene, CDR1 is SEHNR and CDR2 is FQNEAQ (reference sequence). The CDR3 spans 13 residues. Trimming took off 4 bases at V and 5 bases at J, with 11 bases between the two ends. For the CDR3, the DNA is TGTGCCAGCAGCTCCGCCGGGGGTTATGGCTACACCTTC. This encodes CASSSAGGYGYTF.

This sequence joins TRBV10-2 and TRBJ1-1; weak D call: TRBD1 (6 bases). Trimming removed 2 bases at V and 0 bases at J, with 7 bases between. The germline V gene encodes CDR1 WSHSY and CDR2 SAAADI. The CDR3 consists of 14 residues. The CDR3 here is CASSETGLNTEAFF. The DNA for the CDR3 is TGCGCCAGCAGTGAGACAGGGCTGAACACTGAAGCTTTCTTT.

The chain combines TRBV7-2 with TRBJ2-5, with TRBD2 matching over 8 bases. The junction had 14 bases not matched to a gene; V was cut back by 5 bases and J by 6 bases. The CDR3 is made up of 16 amino acids. Germline assignment: CDR1 SGHTA and CDR2 FQGNSA. CDR3 residues: CASSTAQAGVSQTQYF. The CDR3 DNA sequence: TGTGCCAGCAGCACGGCTCAAGCGGGGGTTAGCCAGACCCAGTACTTC.